These 4 T cell receptor beta chains originate from one sample sequenced in a study of T cell responses to AZD1222 COVID-19 vaccine. Some clones are missing from TCRdb's copy, which holds only in-frame ones; the method was immunoSEQ multiplex PCR. The table includes approximately 140,000 clones, roughly nine tenths detected once. The sample in question was peripheral blood, obtained on day 0 of AZD1222 vaccination. The source is an adult in good health.

The V and J genes are TRBV29-1 and TRBJ2-3; tentatively, D is TRBD1 (6 bases). Looked up from germline, CDR1 is SQVTM and CDR2 is ANQGSEA. CDR3 length: 13 amino acids. V was shortened by 7 bases and J by 5 bases, with 16 bases between the two germline ends. CDR3 coding DNA: TGCAGCGCCCGGTTAGGGGGTGGAGATACGCAGTATTTT. Translated, it gives CSARLGGGDTQYF.

The rearrangement joins TRBV5-4 to TRBJ2-2; D uncertain. This CDR3 region has 16 residues. V was shortened by 9 bases and J by 1 base, with 19 bases between the two germline ends. Germline CDR1 and CDR2: SGHNT and YYREEE (reference sequence). Written as DNA, the CDR3 is TGTGCCACCAATCCCTACCGAGCGAGGAACACCGGGGAGCTGTTTTTT. This translates into CATNPYRARNTGELFF.

The V call is TRBV11-3, the J call TRBJ1-1, with D possibly being TRBD1 (5 bases). Germline V gene sequence: CDR1 SGHNT, CDR2 YENEEA. The CDR3 runs to 15 residues. V was trimmed by 4 bases and J by 4 bases, leaving 16 bases between them. The CDR3: CASSSPGGSSTEAFF. CDR3 coding DNA: TGTGCCAGCAGCTCCCCCGGGGGGAGCAGCACTGAAGCTTTCTTT. Drawing the rest from reference TRBV11-3 and TRBJ1-1, the complete variable domain is EAGVVQSPRYKIIEKKQPVAFWCNPISGHNTLYWYLQNLGQGPELLIRYENEEAVDDSQLPKDRFSAERLKGVDSTLKIQPAELGDSAVYLCASSSPGGSSTEAFFGQGTRLTVV.

This chain uses TRBV3-1 (or the pseudogene TRBV3-2) with TRBJ2-3; D gene ambiguous. The V end lost 1 base, the J end lost 4 bases, and 12 bases lay between the germline ends. Per the germline V gene, CDR1 is LGHDT and CDR2 is YNNKEL (reference sequence). The CDR3 runs to 15 residues. The CDR3 DNA reads as TGTGCCAGCAGCCAAGGGGTTTACGGTTCAGATACGCAGTATTTT. The encoded protein is CASSQGVYGSDTQYF.